The sequence of this TCR beta chain was determined in a study of T cell responses to AZD1222 COVID-19 vaccine. The V end was cut by 4 bases, the J end by 8 bases, with 11 bases between. The CDR3 consists of 12 residues. Assay: immunoSEQ multiplex PCR; the TCRdb copy retains only in-frame clones and omits some. The sample carries about 94,000 clones, around 89% recorded once. The chain combines TRBV12-3 or TRBV12-4 with TRBJ1-2; D unresolved. The sample in question was peripheral blood, obtained 28 days after the second AZD1222 dose. The sequence came from an adult who received the AZD1222 COVID-19 vaccine. The CDR3 region has the DNA TGTGCCAGCAGTTCCCTCTCGGGCGGCTACACCTTC. It is translated as CASSSLSGGYTF.